This is a list of T cell receptor beta chains from one sample in a study of blood T cell repertoires in COVID-19. Repertoires were generated with immunoSEQ multiplex PCR, while TCRdb's copy carries only in-frame clones and drops some. The sample lists hundreds of thousands of clones, 85% seen once, with roughly 3.6% in the top ten. Specimen: peripheral blood. These receptor sequences come from a woman between 18 and 29 years old with acute or convalescent COVID-19. The conserved cysteine and the conserved F or W are not part of the CDR3 here. Each record gives: J gene, V gene, CDR3 protein.

j_gene: TRBJ2-3; v_gene: TRBV13; CDR3aa: ASSLRGTDTQY
j_gene: TRBJ1-5; v_gene: TRBV19; CDR3aa: ASSRTGGNQPQH
j_gene: TRBJ2-2; v_gene: TRBV5-1; CDR3aa: ASSRTSGAEDTGELF
j_gene: TRBJ2-3; v_gene: TRBV30; CDR3aa: AWSRASAEY
j_gene: TRBJ2-5; v_gene: TRBV6-4; CDR3aa: ASSDSPTGEQETQY
j_gene: TRBJ2-3; v_gene: TRBV3-1/TRBV3-2; CDR3aa: ASSALAGGGELPDTQY
j_gene: TRBJ1-2; v_gene: TRBV6-1; CDR3aa: ASSELGPYGYT
j_gene: TRBJ2-2; v_gene: TRBV28; CDR3aa: ASRTHRENTGELF
j_gene: TRBJ2-7; v_gene: TRBV5-1; CDR3aa: ASSPAGRGDFEQY
j_gene: TRBJ2-3; v_gene: TRBV20-1; CDR3aa: SASVSGGPADTQY
j_gene: TRBJ1-2; v_gene: TRBV28; CDR3aa: ASSLGGDYGYT
j_gene: TRBJ1-6; v_gene: TRBV7-3; CDR3aa: ASSLGQGLYSPLH
j_gene: TRBJ1-2; v_gene: TRBV28; CDR3aa: ASSQLGRGSYGYT
j_gene: TRBJ1-2; v_gene: TRBV10-3; CDR3aa: ATSTENYGYT
j_gene: TRBJ2-1; v_gene: TRBV3-1/TRBV3-2; CDR3aa: ASSREYNEQF
j_gene: TRBJ2-1; v_gene: TRBV4-1; CDR3aa: ASSQLVVVSWNEQF
j_gene: TRBJ1-4; v_gene: TRBV7-8; CDR3aa: ASSSEEGGTNEKLF
j_gene: TRBJ1-2; v_gene: TRBV19; CDR3aa: ASRTLRDNANYGYT
j_gene: TRBJ1-1; v_gene: TRBV29-1; CDR3aa: SVEYGEAF
j_gene: TRBJ1-5; v_gene: TRBV3-1/TRBV3-2; CDR3aa: ASSPKLTGSNQPQH
j_gene: TRBJ1-2; v_gene: TRBV3-1/TRBV3-2; CDR3aa: ASSQLATAVYGYT
j_gene: TRBJ1-2; v_gene: TRBV7-9; CDR3aa: ASNDRGNYGYT
j_gene: TRBJ1-1; v_gene: TRBV4-1; CDR3aa: ASSQGVGGTEAF
j_gene: TRBJ2-6; v_gene: TRBV1; CDR3aa: TSSHGQGRTGANVLT
j_gene: TRBJ2-7; v_gene: TRBV3-1/TRBV3-2; CDR3aa: ASSHTSQAFYEQY
j_gene: TRBJ1-2; v_gene: TRBV19; CDR3aa: ASSIKTGGRNGYT
j_gene: TRBJ2-1; v_gene: TRBV9; CDR3aa: ASSVATGTSYYEQF
j_gene: TRBJ1-1; v_gene: TRBV30; CDR3aa: AWSVSSRGTEAF
j_gene: TRBJ2-3; v_gene: TRBV7-9; CDR3aa: ASSLDTTTDTQY
j_gene: TRBJ1-1; v_gene: TRBV5-1; CDR3aa: ASNYRGDTEAF
j_gene: TRBJ1-3; v_gene: TRBV5-1; CDR3aa: ASSLAGIRSGNTIY
j_gene: TRBJ2-7; v_gene: TRBV5-4; CDR3aa: ASSSRSAEQY
j_gene: TRBJ2-7; v_gene: TRBV15; CDR3aa: ATSRAYRGYEQY
j_gene: TRBJ1-2; v_gene: TRBV28; CDR3aa: ASSQTGTSYGYT
j_gene: TRBJ1-2; v_gene: TRBV5-1; CDR3aa: ASSWTGYYGYT
j_gene: TRBJ1-2; v_gene: TRBV2; CDR3aa: ASSDEDRNYGYT
j_gene: TRBJ2-1; v_gene: TRBV4-2; CDR3aa: ASSQVLAAFSYNEQF
j_gene: TRBJ2-1; v_gene: TRBV19; CDR3aa: ASSIDSTGPEQF
j_gene: TRBJ1-4; v_gene: TRBV6-1; CDR3aa: ASSEDPGQLGKLF
j_gene: TRBJ2-5; v_gene: TRBV6-1; CDR3aa: ASSDRGLETQY
j_gene: TRBJ2-1; v_gene: TRBV19; CDR3aa: ASSIWASGSSYNEQF
j_gene: TRBJ1-4; v_gene: TRBV5-1; CDR3aa: ASSLRCRCNEKLF
j_gene: TRBJ1-2; v_gene: TRBV28; CDR3aa: ASSLRENYGYT
j_gene: TRBJ2-7; v_gene: TRBV24-1; CDR3aa: ATSQGPKSYEQY
j_gene: TRBJ1-6; v_gene: TRBV5-6; CDR3aa: ASSLPGHRPNSPLH
j_gene: TRBJ2-3; v_gene: TRBV24-1; CDR3aa: ATSDSKRTSGEWPDTQY
j_gene: TRBJ2-5; v_gene: TRBV28; CDR3aa: ASSPGQGVFETQY
j_gene: TRBJ1-2; v_gene: TRBV6-5; CDR3aa: ASRARPPKGDGYT
j_gene: TRBJ1-6; v_gene: TRBV7-3; CDR3aa: ASGTGRGSPLH
j_gene: TRBJ2-7; v_gene: TRBV27; CDR3aa: ASIPSTGLAGQQY
j_gene: TRBJ1-2; v_gene: TRBV19; CDR3aa: ASSIKLRGAYYGYT
j_gene: TRBJ2-7; v_gene: TRBV24-1; CDR3aa: ATSDLRQGEQY
j_gene: TRBJ1-1; v_gene: TRBV3-1/TRBV3-2; CDR3aa: ASSQVGGTTEAF
j_gene: TRBJ2-7; v_gene: TRBV3-1/TRBV3-2; CDR3aa: ASSQTSYEQY
j_gene: TRBJ2-1; v_gene: TRBV29-1; CDR3aa: SVEDRRQGGDEQF
j_gene: TRBJ2-2; v_gene: TRBV5-1; CDR3aa: ASSLSGERAGELF
j_gene: TRBJ2-2; v_gene: TRBV7-3; CDR3aa: ASSLTSLSGELF